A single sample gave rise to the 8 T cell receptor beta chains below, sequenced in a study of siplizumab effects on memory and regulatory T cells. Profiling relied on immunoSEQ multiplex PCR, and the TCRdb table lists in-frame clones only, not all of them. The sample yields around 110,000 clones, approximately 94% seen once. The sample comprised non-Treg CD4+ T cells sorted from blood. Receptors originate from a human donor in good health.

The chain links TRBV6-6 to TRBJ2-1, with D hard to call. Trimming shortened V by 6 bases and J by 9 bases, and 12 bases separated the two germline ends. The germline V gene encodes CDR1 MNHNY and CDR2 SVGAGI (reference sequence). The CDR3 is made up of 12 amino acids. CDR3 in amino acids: CASSLNAGEQFF. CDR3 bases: TGTGCCAGCAGCCTCAATGCCGGTGAGCAGTTCTTC.

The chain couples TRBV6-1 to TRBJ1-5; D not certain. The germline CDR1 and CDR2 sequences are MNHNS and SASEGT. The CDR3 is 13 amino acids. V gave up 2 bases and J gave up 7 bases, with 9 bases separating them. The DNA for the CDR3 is TGTGCCAGCAGTGAAAGCAGGTTCCAGCCCCAGCATTTT. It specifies CASSESRFQPQHF.

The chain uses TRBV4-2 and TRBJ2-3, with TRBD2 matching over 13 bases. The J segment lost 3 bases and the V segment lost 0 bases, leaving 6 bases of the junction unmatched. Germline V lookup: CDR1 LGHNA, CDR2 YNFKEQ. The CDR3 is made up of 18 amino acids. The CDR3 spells CASSQEGGTSGETDTQYF. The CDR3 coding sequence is TGTGCCAGCAGCCAAGAGGGGGGGACTAGCGGGGAGACAGATACGCAGTATTTT.

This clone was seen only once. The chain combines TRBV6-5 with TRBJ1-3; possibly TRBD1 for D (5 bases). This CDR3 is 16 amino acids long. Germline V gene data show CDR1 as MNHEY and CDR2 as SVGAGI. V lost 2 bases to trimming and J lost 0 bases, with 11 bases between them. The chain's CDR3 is CASSYKVGGSGNTIYF. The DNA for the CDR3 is TGTGCCAGCAGTTACAAGGTCGGGGGCTCTGGAAACACCATATATTTT.

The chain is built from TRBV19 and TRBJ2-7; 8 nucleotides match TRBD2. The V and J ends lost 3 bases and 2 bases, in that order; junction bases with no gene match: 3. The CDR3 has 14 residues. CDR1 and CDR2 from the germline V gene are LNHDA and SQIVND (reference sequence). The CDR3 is CASSMVAGTYEQYF. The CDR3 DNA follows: TGTGCCAGTAGTATGGTAGCGGGAACCTACGAGCAGTACTTC.

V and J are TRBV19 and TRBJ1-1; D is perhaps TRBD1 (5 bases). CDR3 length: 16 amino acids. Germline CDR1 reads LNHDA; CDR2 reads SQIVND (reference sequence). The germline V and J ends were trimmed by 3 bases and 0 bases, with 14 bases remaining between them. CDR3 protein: CASSIGPQGVNTEAFF. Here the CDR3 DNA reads TGTGCCAGTAGTATTGGACCCCAGGGCGTGAACACTGAAGCTTTCTTT.

DNA of the CDR3: TGTGCCAGCAGCCAAGAGATTAGCGGGGGTAGCTCCTACGAGCAGTACTTC. Residues: CASSQEISGGSSYEQYF. The gene calls are TRBV4-2 and TRBJ2-7, with 9 bases aligning to TRBD2. CDR1 is LGHNA and CDR2 is YNFKEQ in the germline V gene. The CDR3 is made up of 17 amino acids. The J segment lost 0 bases and the V segment lost 0 bases, leaving 6 bases of the junction unmatched.

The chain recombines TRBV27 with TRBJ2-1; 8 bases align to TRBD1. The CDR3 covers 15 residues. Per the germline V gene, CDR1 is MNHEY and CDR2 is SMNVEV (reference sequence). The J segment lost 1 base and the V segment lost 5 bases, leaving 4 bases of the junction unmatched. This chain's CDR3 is CASSKQGVSYNEQFF. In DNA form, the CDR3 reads TGTGCCAGCAGTAAACAGGGGGTATCCTACAATGAGCAGTTCTTC.